This T cell receptor beta chain derives from a study of identical twins. Germline CDR1 reads LGHNA; CDR2 reads YNFKEQ. The CDR3 consists of 15 residues. With 0 bases clipped from V and 9 bases from J, the junction kept 8 bases outside the gene matches. Worth noting for this clonotype: Its antigen is currently unknown.

Findings of the study overall: The authors noted that invariant MAIT and iNKT cells could partly confound zero-insertion analyses. Model-predicted out-of-frame TCR alpha sharing fell below observed values in monozygotic twins.

TCRdb re-called the 5' RACE reads with MiXCR, one entry per CDR3 protein. Of about 240,000 distinct CDR3 sequences listed, about an eighth are singletons. The same sample was also used in a study of yellow fever vaccine responses in identical twins.

This clonotype was obtained from a woman aged 18-30 years in good health. The chain combines TRBV4-2 with TRBJ2-4, with 7 positions matching TRBD2. The sequenced material came from memory (CD45RO+) T cells sorted from blood. CDR3 bases: TGTGCCAGCAGCCAAGAGGGGGGGGACCAGACCATTCAGTACTTC. It codes for CASSQEGGDQTIQYF.